This T cell receptor beta chain was captured in a study of blood T cell repertoires in COVID-19. About the research overall: There were acute and convalescent COVID-19 samples, and they came from the United States, Italy and Spain. Sources were T cells, B-cell-depleted T cells, or PBMCs; the material itself was cDNA or gDNA.

Germline V gene lookup returns CDR1 SGHAT and CDR2 FQNNGV. J lost 7 bases, V lost 4 bases, and 6 bases had no gene match. The CDR3 sequence is 16 residues long. Original data processing: Reference gene primers were amplified, and this amplification served to estimate nucleated cell counts. Sequencing used immunoSEQ multiplex PCR; TCRdb keeps in-frame clones, though not all of them. V and J calls and clone size are given by that table; D and trimming were obtained from the DNA. The profile shows fewer than 200,000 clones, roughly 76% of them singletons. Sequencing was carried out using peripheral blood. This clonotype was obtained from an elderly woman with COVID-19, enrolled during active disease. The chain couples TRBV11-2 to TRBJ2-2, with 13 bases aligning to TRBD2. The CDR3 DNA reads as TGTGCCAGCAGCTGGACTAGCGGGAGAGGTAGCGGGGAGCTGTTTTTT. It translates to CASSWTSGRGSGELFF.